Below, 27 T cell receptor beta chains from the same sample are listed, as sequenced in a study of blood T cells in healthy people across ages. Through a sample-barcoded 5' primer and a J-beta primer mix, a second PCR was run for roughly 6 to 11 cycles. Using its own MiXCR run on the 5' RACE reads, TCRdb lists one record per CDR3 protein. The data contain some 1.5 million distinct CDR3 sequences, roughly 27% of them singletons. Input material: blood. These receptors were obtained from a woman aged 30 to 39 in good health.

In its sample, this clonotype was seen a few times. The chain joins TRBV5-5 to TRBJ1-2; no definite D call. The CDR3 is 15 residues long. Trimming took 1 base from V and 2 from J, leaving 12 bases between them. Germline loops: CDR1 SGHKS, CDR2 YYEKEE (reference sequence). CDR3 nucleotide sequence: TGTGCCAGCAGCTTGAAAGGTAGGGCCAACTATGGCTACACCTTC. It encodes CASSLKGRANYGYTF. The variable domain in full, with the rest retrieved from reference TRBV5-5 and TRBJ1-2, is DAGVTQSPTHLIKTRGQQVTLRCSPISGHKSVSWYQQVLGQGPQFIFQYYEKEERGRGNFPDRFSARQFPNYSSELNVNALLLGDSALYLCASSLKGRANYGYTFGSGTRLTVV.

The chain recombines TRBV28 with TRBJ1-4; possibly TRBD1 for D (6 bases). The ends were cut back, 6 bases at V and 4 bases at J, with 27 bases in the middle. The CDR3 has 19 residues. Germline V gene sequence: CDR1 MDHEN, CDR2 SYDVKM. The CDR3 DNA reads TGTGCCAGCAGACCTCGATTCGGAAGGGGGTCCGCCGATAATGAAAAACTGTTTTTT. Its translation is CASRPRFGRGSADNEKLFF.

On this clonotype: A read error may explain this, as a much larger clone is one base away. The chain couples TRBV20-1 to TRBJ1-2; D is ambiguous. Trimming removed 5 bases at V and 6 bases at J, with 16 bases between. The CDR3 contains 13 residues. Germline-derived CDR1 and CDR2 are DFQATT and SNEGSKA (reference sequence). CDR3 DNA: TGCAGTGCTCCTGGGCCTGGGGTTCATGGCTACACCTTC. Amino acids: CSAPGPGVHGYTF.

The V gene is TRBV4-2, the J gene TRBJ2-5; no firm D call. Germline assignment: CDR1 LGHNA and CDR2 YNFKEQ. The V and J ends lost 4 bases and 3 bases respectively, with 15 bases between them. The CDR3 loop spans 15 amino acids. CDR3 DNA sequence: TGTGCCAGCAGCCCCAGAAGTGAGGTAGAAGAGACCCAGTACTTC. Protein product: CASSPRSEVEETQYF.

This clonotype was detected a few times. The chain recombines TRBV5-1 with TRBJ1-6; D is undetermined. Germline V gene data show CDR1 as SGHRS and CDR2 as YFSETQ. Trimming left V 0 bases short and J 7 bases short, with 17 bases between. The length of the CDR3 is 17 residues. CDR3 sequence: CASSLGPDAGQNSPLHF. In DNA, the CDR3 is TGCGCCAGCAGCTTGGGTCCAGACGCAGGTCAAAATTCACCCCTCCACTTT.

This clonotype was seen once. The chain has TRBV6-5 and TRBJ2-3; D call uncertain. The CDR3 length is 11 residues. V was clipped by 8 bases and J by 5 bases, with 8 bases between them. Germline V gene sequence: CDR1 MNHEY, CDR2 SVGAGI. The CDR3 loop is CASLVGDTQYF. The CDR3 DNA is TGTGCCAGCCTAGTGGGAGATACGCAGTATTTT.

V usage is TRBV7-2 and J usage is TRBJ2-5; possible D gene TRBD1, 5 bases. The germline V gene encodes CDR1 SGHTA and CDR2 FQGNSA. This CDR3 comprises 15 residues. The V and J ends lost 1 base and 5 bases respectively, with 14 bases between them. The CDR3 reads CASSLGGGSSETQYF. CDR3 nucleotides: TGTGCCAGCAGCTTAGGGGGCGGAAGCAGTGAGACCCAGTACTTC.

This clonotype has just a few counts. The chain recombines TRBV20-1 with TRBJ2-5; 12 bases are shared with TRBD2. V shed 2 bases and J 5 bases; nucleotides not matched to a gene: 6. The germline CDR1 and CDR2 sequences are DFQATT and SNEGSKA (reference sequence). This CDR3 has 15 residues. DNA of the CDR3: TGCAGTGCTAGAATTGGACTAGCGGGATGTGAGACCCAGTACTTC. This encodes CSARIGLAGCETQYF.

This clonotype showed up just a few times. The rearrangement joins TRBV7-9 to TRBJ2-2; D may be TRBD1 (5 bases). CDR1 and CDR2 from the germline V gene are SEHNR and FQNEAQ (reference sequence). This CDR3 is built from 17 residues. V shed 5 bases and J shed 0 bases, with 16 bases lying between them. DNA of the CDR3: TGTGCCAGCAGCCTACTTGACAGCCTAGCGAACACCGGGGAGCTGTTTTTT. Protein sequence: CASSLLDSLANTGELFF.

Only a few counts were recorded for this clonotype. The J gene is TRBJ2-7, the V gene TRBV9, with D perhaps matching TRBD1 or TRBD2 (6 bases each). This CDR3 has 16 residues. CDR1 is SGDLS, CDR2 YYNGEE, per germline. Trimming removed 4 bases from V and 0 bases from J, with 17 bases in between. CDR3 in DNA: TGTGCCAGCAGCCCCAGAGGGGGGCCAATCTCCTACGAGCAGTACTTC. Protein sequence: CASSPRGGPISYEQYF.

This clonotype was picked up a small number of times. The CDR3 reads CASSARQNGYTF. In DNA form, the CDR3 reads TGTGCCAGCAGCGCAAGACAGAATGGCTACACCTTC. The chain combines TRBV9 with TRBJ1-2; D might be TRBD1 (5 bases). CDR3 length: 12 residues. Germline V gene lookup returns CDR1 SGDLS and CDR2 YYNGEE. V lost 3 bases and J lost 6, with 9 bases in between.

V and J are TRBV11-2 and TRBJ2-3, with 9 bases matching TRBD1. The CDR3 has 15 residues. J lost 2 bases, V lost 5 bases, and 5 bases had no gene match. CDR1 is SGHAT, CDR2 FQNNGV, per germline. The CDR3 sequence: CASSSRDRVTDTQYF. The CDR3 DNA reads TGTGCCAGCAGCAGCCGGGACAGGGTCACAGATACGCAGTATTTT.

In its sample, this clonotype was seen a few times. J is TRBJ2-7 and V is TRBV4-3, with D perhaps matching TRBD1 (5 bases). Germline lookup yields CDR1 LGHNA and CDR2 YSLEER. V lost 4 bases to trimming and J lost 5 bases, with 18 bases between them. The CDR3 sequence is 15 residues long. This CDR3 is CASSLEQAAEDEQYF. The CDR3 region has the DNA TGCGCCAGCAGCCTTGAACAGGCCGCTGAGGACGAGCAGTACTTC.

Remarks on this clonotype: Its ends do not fully match the called genes, so a read error is possible. The rearrangement links TRBV12-3 or TRBV12-4 to TRBJ2-5; D perhaps matches TRBD2 (5 bases). This CDR3 region has 14 residues. DNA of the CDR3: TGTGCCAGCAGGTTAGAGGTCGCCGGGGTGACCCAGTACTTC. Its protein is CASRLEVAGVTQYF.

This clonotype occurred many times. The chain has TRBV5-6 and TRBJ1-5; TRBD1 might be the D (5 bases). The germline V gene has CDR1 SGHDT and CDR2 YYEEEE. V was trimmed by 8 bases and J by 7 bases, leaving 19 bases between them. The CDR3 contains 14 residues. CDR3 region: CARNQCGARQPQHF. The CDR3 DNA reads TGTGCCAGGAACCAGTGCGGGGCTCGGCAGCCCCAGCATTTT.

Only one count was recorded for this clonotype. The junction departs from germline at one end; a sequencing error may be responsible. The V gene is TRBV12-3 or TRBV12-4, the J gene TRBJ1-5, with a tentative D call TRBD1 (5 bases). The CDR3 spans 14 residues. In DNA, the CDR3 is TGTGCCGGCAGTTTAGTCACGGGGCCTCAGCCCCAGCATTTT. This gives the protein CAGSLVTGPQPQHF.

This clonotype was counted only a few times. The chain combines TRBV4-3 with TRBJ2-1, with 9 bases lining up with TRBD2. Trimming took 0 bases from V and 4 from J; bases not matched to a gene: 7. Germline V lookup: CDR1 LGHNA, CDR2 YSLEER. CDR3 length: 17 amino acids. DNA of the CDR3: TGCGCCAGCAGCCAAGATCAAGCGGGAGGTGGTTACAATGAGCAGTTCTTC. Its protein product is CASSQDQAGGGYNEQFF.

Ten or more counts support this clonotype. The chain has TRBV4-3 and TRBJ2-1, with D hard to call. V was cut by 3 bases and J by 10 bases, with 13 bases left in between. Germline V gene sequence: CDR1 LGHNA, CDR2 YSLEER. The length of the CDR3 is 13 residues. The chain's CDR3 is CASSQAWRGEQFF. The DNA for the CDR3 is TGCGCCAGCAGCCAGGCCTGGAGAGGCGAGCAGTTCTTC.

The V and J genes are TRBV11-2 and TRBJ2-3; D gene unclear. CDR1 and CDR2 (germline): SGHAT, FQNNGV. The CDR3 is 13 residues long. Trimming took 5 bases from V and 10 from J, leaving 16 bases between them. The CDR3 DNA is TGTGCCAGCAGCGAAATCCCTTACGACTCGCAGTATTTT. Residues: CASSEIPYDSQYF.

V usage is TRBV12-3 or TRBV12-4 and J usage is TRBJ1-5; the D is unclear. This CDR3 contains 15 residues. Between the trimmed V and J ends, which lost 1 base and 6 bases, there was a span of 13 bases. For the CDR3, the DNA is TGTGCCAGCAGTTTAGATCCCAAGGGCGCTCAGCCCCAGCATTTT. This codes for CASSLDPKGAQPQHF.

This clonotype was seen more than once but under ten times. The chain carries TRBV27 and TRBJ2-7, with D possibly TRBD2 on 6 matching bases. CDR3 length: 13 amino acids. CDR1 is MNHEY and CDR2 is SMNVEV in the germline V gene (reference sequence). V was shortened by 2 bases and J by 6 bases, with 11 bases between the two germline ends. CDR3 residues: CASSLIGGFEQYF. CDR3 nucleotides: TGTGCCAGCAGTTTAATAGGAGGGTTCGAGCAGTACTTC.

The chain couples TRBV27 to TRBJ2-7, with 10 nucleotides matching TRBD1. This CDR3 spans 13 amino acids. Germline V gene data show CDR1 as MNHEY and CDR2 as SMNVEV (reference sequence). Trimming removed 7 bases from V and 6 bases from J; junction bases left unmatched: 6. CDR3 bases: TGTGCCAGCACTTCGACAGGGGGCTTCGAGCAGTACTTC. Its protein product is CASTSTGGFEQYF.

This clonotype was seen only a few times. CDR3 protein: CASSYFGVSNTEAFF. As DNA, the CDR3 is TGTGCCAGCAGTTACTTTGGCGTATCAAACACTGAAGCTTTCTTT. The V gene is TRBV6-6, the J gene TRBJ1-1; unclear D gene. The CDR3 contains 15 residues. CDR1 is MNHNY, CDR2 SVGAGI, per germline (reference sequence). V shed 1 base and J shed 2 bases, with 11 bases lying between them.

V gene TRBV12-3 or TRBV12-4 combines with J gene TRBJ1-5; D not certain. This CDR3 is 13 amino acids long. With 4 bases removed from V and 7 bases from J, the gap between germline ends came to 11 bases. The CDR3 spells CASSSRLWQPQHF. In DNA form, the CDR3 reads TGTGCCAGCAGTTCTAGGCTATGGCAGCCCCAGCATTTT.

The chain recombines TRBV29-1 with TRBJ2-7; TRBD2 matches at 14 bases. CDR3 length: 14 amino acids. The ends lost 7 bases at V and 5 bases at J; junction bases unmatched: 7. The germline CDR1 and CDR2 sequences are SQVTM and ANQGSEA. CDR3 residues: CSASGTSGSNEQYV. CDR3 sequence (DNA): TGCAGCGCCTCCGGGACTAGCGGGAGCAACGAGCAGTACGTC.

V is TRBV10-2 and J is TRBJ1-1; the D gene is possibly TRBD1 (6 bases). The germline V gene has CDR1 WSHSY and CDR2 SAAADI. The CDR3 runs to 14 residues. Trimming shortened V by 8 bases and J by 4 bases, and 17 bases separated the two germline ends. The CDR3 protein is CASGVGGGPTEAFF. The DNA of the CDR3 is TGCGCCAGCGGGGTAGGAGGGGGACCCACTGAAGCTTTCTTT.

The V gene is TRBV7-9, the J gene TRBJ2-7; possibly TRBD1 or TRBD2 for D (5 bases each). Germline lookup yields CDR1 SEHNR and CDR2 FQNEAQ (reference sequence). V lost 5 bases and J lost 0, with 20 bases in between. This CDR3 spans 17 amino acids. In nucleotides, the CDR3 is TGTGCCAGCAGCCCGACGCGGTGGGACGCTTACTCCTACGAGCAGTACTTC. Amino acids: CASSPTRWDAYSYEQYF.